In its sample, the clone carrying this TCR beta chain was seen once. Its specificity is not known. Data came from immunoSEQ multiplex PCR; TCRdb stores just in-frame clones and leaves some out. The table has 80,000 or so clones, 84% seen once. This sample stems from a study of OX40 agonist ivuxolimab in advanced cancers. CDR3 length: 12 residues. CDR1 and CDR2 from the germline V gene are SQVTM and ANQGSEA. V shed 2 bases and J shed 4 bases, with 8 bases lying between them. Regarding the study as a whole: Dose levels from 0.1 to 3.0 mg/kg saw CD4+ and CD8+ blood T cells expand clonally by week 6.

Sequences were derived from CD4+ or CD8+ T cells sorted from blood, sampled in a trial of the OX40 agonist ivuxolimab. The clonotype was recovered from an adult with an advanced solid tumor such as melanoma, head and neck, liver or kidney cancer. The chain employs TRBV29-1 and TRBJ1-1; D perhaps matches TRBD1 (5 bases). The CDR3 reads CSVEQGSTEAFF. CDR3 nucleotides: TGCAGCGTTGAACAGGGATCCACTGAAGCTTTCTTT.